This T cell receptor beta chain emerged from a study of shared clonotypes between healthy human individuals. The study's findings and limits: Across subsets, estimated richness was generally greater for naive than for memory populations.

Germline CDR1 and CDR2: SGDLS and YYNGEE. V lost 4 bases, J lost 4 bases, and 9 bases lay in between. This CDR3 has 13 amino acids. Sequenced by immunoSEQ multiplex PCR; TCRdb stores in-frame clones only, minus some. The sample includes around 690,000 clones, about 90% seen only once; the top ten take 34%. On this clone: Antigen specificity is unknown.

The chain recombines TRBV9 with TRBJ2-1; D unresolved. The TCR sequence derives from a man between 18 and 35 years old in good health. Some clones in this sample may be carry-over from other donors' samples. Sequenced material: memory CD8+ T cells from PBMCs. Subset here: CD45RO+ cells pooled with CCR7-negative TemRA cells. CDR3: CASSPRIYNEQFF. For the CDR3, the DNA is TGTGCCAGCAGCCCCCGGATTTACAATGAGCAGTTCTTC.